The clone carrying this T cell receptor (beta chain) was recorded many times. The sample comes from a study of Graves' ophthalmopathy and Graves' hyperthyroidism. Amplifying from RNA transcripts, the study obtained TCR beta CDR3 regions. Investigators did first-round RT-PCR with HTBI primers, then second-round multiplex PCR. MiXCR, applied by TCRdb to the multiplex PCR reads, yields one record per CDR3 protein. The table has some 360,000 distinct CDR3 sequences, approximately 17% seen once. Among the hyperthyroidism patients, all were newly diagnosed, aged 18 to 65, with under 2 months' duration. The authors isolated PBMCs from over 7.5 ml of fresh peripheral blood. V was trimmed by 7 bases and J by 4 bases, leaving 13 bases between them. Germline CDR1 is MNHEY and CDR2 is SVGEGT. This CDR3 has 14 amino acids.

V usage is TRBV6-2 or TRBV6-3 and J usage is TRBJ2-2, with D perhaps matching TRBD1 (5 bases). Sequenced material: peripheral blood. This sequence originates from an adult woman with stable Graves' hyperthyroidism. The CDR3 sequence is CASKAGFGTGELFF. The CDR3 DNA sequence: TGTGCCAGCAAAGCAGGGTTCGGCACCGGGGAGCTGTTTTTT.